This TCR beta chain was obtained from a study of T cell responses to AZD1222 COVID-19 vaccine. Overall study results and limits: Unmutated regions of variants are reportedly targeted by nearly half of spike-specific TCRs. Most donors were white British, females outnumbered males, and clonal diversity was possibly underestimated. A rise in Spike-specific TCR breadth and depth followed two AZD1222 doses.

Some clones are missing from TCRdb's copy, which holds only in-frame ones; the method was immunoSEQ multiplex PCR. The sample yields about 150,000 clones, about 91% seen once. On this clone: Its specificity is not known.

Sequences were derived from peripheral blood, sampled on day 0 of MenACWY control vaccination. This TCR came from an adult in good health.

The chain's CDR3 is CASSVPAGGNEKLFF. Here the CDR3 DNA reads TGTGCCAGCAGCGTCCCGGCAGGGGGAAATGAAAAACTGTTTTTT. This chain joins TRBV9 and TRBJ1-4; 7 bases match TRBD1. With V trimmed by 2 bases and J by 5 bases, 6 bases remained unmatched. The germline CDR1 and CDR2 sequences are SGDLS and YYNGEE. This CDR3 contains 15 residues. The variable domain in full, with the rest retrieved from reference TRBV9 and TRBJ1-4, is DSGVTQTPKHLITATGQRVTLRCSPRSGDLSVYWYQQSLDQGLQFLIQYYNGEERAKGNILERFSAQQFPDLHSELNLSSLELGDSALYFCASSVPAGGNEKLFFGSGTQLSVL.